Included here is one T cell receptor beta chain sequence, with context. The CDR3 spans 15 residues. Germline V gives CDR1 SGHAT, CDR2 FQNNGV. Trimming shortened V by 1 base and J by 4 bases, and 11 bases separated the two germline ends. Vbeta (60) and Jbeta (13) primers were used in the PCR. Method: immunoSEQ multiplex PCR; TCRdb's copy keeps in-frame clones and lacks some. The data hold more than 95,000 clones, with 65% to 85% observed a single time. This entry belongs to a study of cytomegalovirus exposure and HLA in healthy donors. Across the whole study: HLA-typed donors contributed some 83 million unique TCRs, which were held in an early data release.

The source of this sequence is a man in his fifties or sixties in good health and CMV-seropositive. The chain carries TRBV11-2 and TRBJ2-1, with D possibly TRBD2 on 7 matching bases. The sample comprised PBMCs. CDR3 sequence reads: CASSLVRGGYNEQFF. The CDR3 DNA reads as TGTGCCAGCAGCTTAGTTAGGGGGGGTTACAATGAGCAGTTCTTC.